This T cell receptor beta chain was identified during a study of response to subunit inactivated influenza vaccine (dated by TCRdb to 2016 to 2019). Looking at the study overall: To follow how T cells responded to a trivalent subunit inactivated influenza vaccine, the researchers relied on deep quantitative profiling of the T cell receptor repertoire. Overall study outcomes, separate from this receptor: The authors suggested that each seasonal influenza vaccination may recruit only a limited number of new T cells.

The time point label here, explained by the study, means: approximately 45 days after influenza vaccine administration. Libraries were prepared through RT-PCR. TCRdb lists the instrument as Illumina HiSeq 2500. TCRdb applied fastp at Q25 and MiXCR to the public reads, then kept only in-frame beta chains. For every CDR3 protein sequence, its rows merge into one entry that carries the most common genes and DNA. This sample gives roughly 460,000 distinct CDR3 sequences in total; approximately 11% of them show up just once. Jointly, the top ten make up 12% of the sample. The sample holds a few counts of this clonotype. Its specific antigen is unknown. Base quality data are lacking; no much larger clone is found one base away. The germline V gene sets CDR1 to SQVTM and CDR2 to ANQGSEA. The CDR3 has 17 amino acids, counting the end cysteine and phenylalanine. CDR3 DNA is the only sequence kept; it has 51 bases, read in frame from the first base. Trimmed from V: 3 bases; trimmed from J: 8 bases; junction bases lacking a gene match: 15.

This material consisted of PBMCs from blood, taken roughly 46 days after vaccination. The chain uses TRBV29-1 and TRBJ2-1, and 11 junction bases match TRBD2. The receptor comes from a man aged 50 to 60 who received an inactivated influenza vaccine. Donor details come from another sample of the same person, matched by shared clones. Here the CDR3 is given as CSVEIFSGRVISYEQFF. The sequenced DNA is TGCAGCGTTGAGATCTTTAGCGGGAGGGTTATTTCTTATGAGCAGTTCTTC.